This T cell receptor (beta chain) was obtained from a study of cytotoxic CD8 clonotypes in ibrutinib-treated CLL. Turning to the study itself: Around 10 relapsed/refractory, some 15 treatment-naive; roughly 17 IGHV unmutated. General study results and limits: Clonality showed a rise at ibrutinib response that reversed toward baseline at progression. Contraction or stability on treatment characterized the public clonotypes, which were uncommon.

Only in-frame clones appear in the TCRdb table, and some are missing; sequencing was by immunoSEQ multiplex PCR. The sample lists approximately 350,000 clones; 67% were seen once. This clone was seen many times. Antigen unknown. In germline, CDR1 is SGHVS, CDR2 FQNEAQ. Trimming removed 5 bases from V and 3 bases from J, with 32 bases in between. The length of the CDR3 is 20 residues. The V and J genes are TRBV7-8 and TRBJ2-7, with D possibly called TRBD1 or TRBD2 (6 bases each). The specimen was PBMCs, collected after 36 months of ibrutinib treatment. The sequence derives from a human donor with chronic lymphocytic leukemia. DNA of the CDR3: TGTGCCAGCAGCCCCCGATATGGAGGGGGAGGCCGGGGATTGGGCTACGAGCAGTACTTC. This sequence encodes CASSPRYGGGGRGLGYEQYF. Full variable domain (remainder filled in from reference TRBV7-8 and TRBJ2-7): GAGVSQSPRYKVAKRGQDVALRCDPISGHVSLFWYQQALGQGPEFLTYFQNEAQLDKSGLPSDRFFAERPEGSVSTLKIQRTQQEDSAVYLCASSPRYGGGGRGLGYEQYFGPGTRLTVT.